This is a list of T cell receptor beta chains from one sample in a study of control samples from healthy donors and cancer patients. The assay was immunoSEQ multiplex PCR, and TCRdb's table has in-frame clones only and misses some. The sample carries about 410,000 clones, 80% to 95% recorded once. The sequencing sample was made of PBMCs. The origin of the receptors is a middle-aged man with head and neck cancer. Each CDR3 is given without its conserved first and last residue.

CDR3,J,V
ASSFGQMNTEAF,TRBJ1-1,TRBV7-8
AWGKGAAYEQY,TRBJ2-7,TRBV30
ASSQVPQTTSGSPLH,TRBJ1-6,TRBV3-1/TRBV3-2
ASSESVSGVNEQF,TRBJ2-1,TRBV6-1
ASSGGAGSGELF,TRBJ2-2,TRBV9
SVDGLAGGADTQY,TRBJ2-3,TRBV29-1
ASSLAGLNSPLH,TRBJ1-6,TRBV5-4
ASSLAVGGTYNEQF,TRBJ2-1,TRBV7-3
ASSRSGDTYEQY,TRBJ2-7,TRBV5-1
ASSFGTGVHTEAF,TRBJ1-1,TRBV7-3
ASSPGGRGQPQH,TRBJ1-5,TRBV4-3
AWSLGQGLRETQY,TRBJ2-5,TRBV30
ASSQEGGSSYNEQF,TRBJ2-1,TRBV4-1
ASSQDLSPGGELF,TRBJ2-2,TRBV14
ATSPENRYNEQF,TRBJ2-1,TRBV15
ASSLAGGDTGELF,TRBJ2-2,TRBV5-1
SAKITDTQY,TRBJ2-3,TRBV20-1
ASSLNSAGTEF,TRBJ2-1,TRBV12-3/TRBV12-4
ASSAGTGEFTDTQY,TRBJ2-3,TRBV9
ASSEHRDRVNEKLF,TRBJ1-4,TRBV11-1
ASSPQIGSGDQETQY,TRBJ2-5,TRBV11-2
ASSSGLAVETQY,TRBJ2-5,TRBV7-7
ATQGDETGELF,TRBJ2-2,TRBV5-1
ASSLGQGLEQY,TRBJ2-7,TRBV7-6
ASSQAFGSANYEQY,TRBJ2-7,TRBV4-1
ASSQRQGGDEQF,TRBJ2-1,TRBV4-1
ASSPQLAATDTQY,TRBJ2-3,TRBV4-1